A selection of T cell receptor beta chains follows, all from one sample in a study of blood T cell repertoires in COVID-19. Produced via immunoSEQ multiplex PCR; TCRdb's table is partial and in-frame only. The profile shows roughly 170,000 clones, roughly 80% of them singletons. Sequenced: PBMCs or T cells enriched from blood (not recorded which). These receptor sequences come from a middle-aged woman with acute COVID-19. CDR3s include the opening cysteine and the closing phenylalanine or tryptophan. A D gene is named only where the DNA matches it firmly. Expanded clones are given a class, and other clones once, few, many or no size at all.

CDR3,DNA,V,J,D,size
CASSPRTAYSNTEAFF,TGTGCCAGCAGCCCAAGGACAGCCTACTCAAACACTGAAGCTTTCTTT,TRBV7-2,TRBJ1-1,-,few
CASRRADTQYF,TGTGCCAGCAGGAGGGCAGATACGCAGTATTTT,TRBV12-3/TRBV12-4,TRBJ2-3,-,-
CASSPDRGGLISTNEKLFF,TGTGCCAGCAGCCCGGACAGGGGGGGACTGATCTCAACTAATGAAAAACTGTTTTTT,TRBV11-2,TRBJ1-4,TRBD1,-
CASSVDLSSYNEQFF,TGTGCCAGCAGCGTAGACTTGAGCTCCTACAATGAGCAGTTCTTC,TRBV9,TRBJ2-1,-,-
CASSLAPYLGSAQTQYF,TGTGCCAGCAGCTTAGCCCCCTACCTAGGAAGCGCACAGACCCAGTACTTC,TRBV7-9,TRBJ2-5,-,-
CASSYSTSGRTLGWFF,TGTGCCAGCAGTTACTCTACTAGCGGGAGGACCCTTGGATGGTTCTTC,TRBV6-5,TRBJ2-1,TRBD2,-
CAISESTGRADTQYF,TGTGCCATCAGTGAGTCTACAGGCCGGGCAGATACGCAGTATTTT,TRBV10-3,TRBJ2-3,-,once
CASSQAPDSPNYGYTF,TGTGCCAGCAGCCAAGCACCCGACAGTCCTAACTATGGCTACACCTTC,TRBV3-1/TRBV3-2,TRBJ1-2,-,-
CSVVLAGPNEQFF,TGCAGCGTTGTACTAGCGGGCCCAAATGAGCAGTTCTTC,TRBV29-1,TRBJ2-1,TRBD2,-
CASSLEGAGGQETQYF,TGCGCCAGCAGCTTGGAGGGAGCGGGAGGCCAAGAGACCCAGTACTTC,TRBV5-1,TRBJ2-5,TRBD2,-
CASSSFGTGAGTEAFF,TGCGCCAGCAGTTCGTTCGGGACAGGGGCTGGGACTGAAGCTTTCTTT,TRBV5-1,TRBJ1-1,TRBD1,-
CASSLREGWRETQYF,TGTGCCAGCAGCTTACGGGAGGGTTGGAGAGAGACCCAGTACTTC,TRBV5-5,TRBJ2-5,TRBD2,once
CASSLGGTHKTNEQFF,TGTGCCAGCAGCTTGGGAGGAACCCACAAAACCAATGAGCAGTTCTTC,TRBV7-9,TRBJ2-1,-,-
CASSELEGISRGDTQYF,TGTGCCAGCAGTGAATTGGAAGGCATCTCCCGGGGAGATACGCAGTATTTT,TRBV6-1,TRBJ2-3,-,-
CASSQESTEAFF,TGTGCCAGCAGCCAAGAGAGCACTGAAGCTTTCTTT,TRBV3-1/TRBV3-2,TRBJ1-1,-,few
CASSISRVLAQPQHF,TGTGCCAGTAGTATATCGAGGGTTCTAGCTCAGCCCCAGCATTTT,TRBV19,TRBJ1-5,-,-
CSASEARGRRKLFF,TGCAGTGCTAGTGAGGCCCGAGGGAGAAGGAAACTGTTTTTT,TRBV20-1,TRBJ1-4,-,-
CASSYSWASGRSEQFF,TGTGCCAGCAGTTACTCTTGGGCTAGCGGGAGATCTGAGCAGTTCTTC,TRBV6-5,TRBJ2-1,TRBD2,-
CASSRPGTGFVNEQFF,TGTGCCAGTAGTAGGCCCGGGACAGGGTTTGTGAATGAGCAGTTCTTC,TRBV19,TRBJ2-1,TRBD1,-
CAWSVGGGGPQHF,TGTGCCTGGAGTGTTGGGGGCGGCGGGCCCCAGCATTTT,TRBV30,TRBJ1-5,-,-
CASSQQTGLAGGVWQFF,TGTGCCAGCAGCCAACAAACTGGACTAGCGGGAGGGGTTTGGCAGTTCTTC,TRBV3-1/TRBV3-2,TRBJ2-1,TRBD2,-
CAWSPNGVAGNTIYF,TGTGCCTGGAGTCCCAACGGAGTAGCAGGAAACACCATATATTTT,TRBV30,TRBJ1-3,-,-
CASRTGGNEKLFF,TGTGCCAGCAGGACAGGGGGAAATGAAAAACTGTTTTTT,TRBV6-5,TRBJ1-4,TRBD1,-
CASSRSGGPREQFF,TGTGCCAGTAGTCGGTCGGGAGGGCCCCGCGAGCAGTTCTTC,TRBV19,TRBJ2-1,TRBD2,-
CASSLVWLASGGITDTQYF,TGTGCCAGCAGCTTAGTATGGTTGGCTAGCGGGGGGATCACAGATACGCAGTATTTT,TRBV11-2,TRBJ2-3,TRBD2,-
CASNPRDRGYGYTF,TGTGCCAGCAACCCTAGGGACAGGGGCTATGGCTACACCTTC,TRBV7-2,TRBJ1-2,TRBD1,-
CASSVDSPGYYGYTF,TGTGCCAGCAGCGTAGATTCTCCAGGGTACTATGGCTACACCTTC,TRBV9,TRBJ1-2,-,-
CASGLAGGTTGELFF,TGTGCTAGTGGCCTAGCGGGAGGGACGACCGGGGAGCTGTTTTTT,TRBV12-5,TRBJ2-2,TRBD2,-
CAWRLGLAGGREQFF,TGTGCCTGGAGACTCGGACTAGCGGGAGGAAGGGAGCAGTTCTTC,TRBV30,TRBJ2-1,TRBD2,-
CASSLAGAGSYNEQFF,TGTGCCAGCAGTTTAGCGGGAGCGGGTTCCTACAATGAGCAGTTCTTC,TRBV27,TRBJ2-1,TRBD2,once
CASSVAFLFHEQFF,TGCGCCAGCAGCGTGGCTTTCCTTTTCCATGAGCAGTTCTTC,TRBV4-1,TRBJ2-1,-,-
CASSALGASQETQYF,TGTGCCAGCAGTGCTCTAGGGGCCAGTCAAGAGACCCAGTACTTC,TRBV2,TRBJ2-5,-,-
CASSPRTGNTEAFF,TGTGCCAGCAGCCCGAGGACAGGGAACACTGAAGCTTTCTTT,TRBV7-9,TRBJ1-1,TRBD1,-
CASPPGDTEAFF,TGTGCCAGCCCCCCGGGGGACACTGAAGCTTTCTTT,TRBV11-3,TRBJ1-1,-,-
CASSPQGRGNQPQHF,TGTGCCAGCAGCCCCCAGGGTCGGGGCAATCAGCCCCAGCATTTT,TRBV6-5,TRBJ1-5,-,-
CSVEAQGKFYGYTF,TGCAGCGTTGAAGCGCAGGGAAAGTTCTATGGCTACACCTTC,TRBV29-1,TRBJ1-2,-,few
CASSLRLAGGSEQFF,TGTGCCAGCAGCCTTAGACTAGCGGGAGGTTCTGAGCAGTTCTTC,TRBV7-3,TRBJ2-1,TRBD2,-
CASRSSGRASDTQYF,TGTGCCAGCAGATCTAGCGGGAGGGCCTCAGATACGCAGTATTTT,TRBV4-2,TRBJ2-3,TRBD2,once
CASSPLIVGFADRAHTDTQYF,TGTGCCAGCTCACCATTGATCGTTGGGTTTGCGGACAGGGCTCACACAGATACGCAGTATTTT,TRBV18,TRBJ2-3,TRBD1,few
CASSQGTGSGNTIYF,TGCGCCAGCAGCCAGGGAACAGGGTCTGGAAACACCATATATTTT,TRBV5-1,TRBJ1-3,-,once
CASEDYTNTGELFF,TGCGCCAGCGAGGACTACACGAACACCGGGGAGCTGTTTTTT,TRBV5-1,TRBJ2-2,-,few
CASSHIGTVPTGELFF,TGTGCCAGCAGCCATATTGGGACTGTTCCAACCGGGGAGCTGTTTTTT,TRBV14,TRBJ2-2,-,-
CASSQASKSTEAFF,TGTGCCAGCAGCCAAGCTAGTAAGTCCACTGAAGCTTTCTTT,TRBV3-1/TRBV3-2,TRBJ1-1,-,-
CASGTSGRADTQYF,TGCGCCAGCGGGACTAGCGGGAGGGCTGATACGCAGTATTTT,TRBV5-1,TRBJ2-3,TRBD2,-
CASRIAGALGPDTQYF,TGTGCCAGCAGAATAGCGGGAGCGCTAGGTCCAGATACGCAGTATTTT,TRBV21-1,TRBJ2-3,-,-
CASSPGADYGYTF,TGTGCCAGCAGCCCAGGGGCAGACTATGGCTACACCTTC,TRBV7-2,TRBJ1-2,-,-
CASSLAWLAGLNTEAFF,TGTGCCAGCAGCTTAGCTTGGTTGGCAGGTCTGAACACTGAAGCTTTCTTT,TRBV7-8,TRBJ1-1,-,-
CASSLVLDRGKTGANVLTF,TGTGCCAGCAGTTTAGTATTGGACCGGGGAAAAACTGGGGCCAACGTCCTGACTTTC,TRBV27,TRBJ2-6,-,-
CASSEQGRGNTIYF,TGTGCCAGTAGCGAACAGGGTAGGGGAAACACCATATATTTT,TRBV19,TRBJ1-3,-,-
CASSPGLAGAGQYF,TGTGCCAGCAGCCCGGGACTAGCGGGAGCGGGGCAGTACTTC,TRBV7-9,TRBJ2-7,TRBD2,-
CASSSGSRIAGDEQFF,TGCGCCAGCAGCTCCGGAAGTCGGATAGCGGGAGACGAGCAGTTCTTC,TRBV5-1,TRBJ2-1,TRBD2,-
CASSLSGGNQPQHF,TGCGCCAGCAGCTTGTCAGGGGGCAATCAGCCCCAGCATTTT,TRBV5-1,TRBJ1-5,-,-
CASSEGRGSYEQYF,TGTGCCAGCAGCGAAGGGCGGGGCTCCTACGAGCAGTACTTC,TRBV2,TRBJ2-7,-,-
CASSGQTEAFF,TGTGCCAGCTCGGGGCAGACTGAAGCTTTCTTT,TRBV18,TRBJ1-1,-,-
CASSGQGLSSGNTIYF,TGTGCCAGCTCTGGACAGGGGCTGAGCTCTGGAAACACCATATATTTT,TRBV18,TRBJ1-3,TRBD1,many
CASSSVQGAGTIYF,TGTGCCAGCAGCTCGGTTCAGGGGGCTGGCACCATATATTTT,TRBV3-1/TRBV3-2,TRBJ1-3,TRBD1,few
CASSSSPQGGGNQPQHF,TGTGCCAGCAGCTCATCTCCACAGGGGGGTGGCAATCAGCCCCAGCATTTT,TRBV7-9,TRBJ1-5,TRBD1,-